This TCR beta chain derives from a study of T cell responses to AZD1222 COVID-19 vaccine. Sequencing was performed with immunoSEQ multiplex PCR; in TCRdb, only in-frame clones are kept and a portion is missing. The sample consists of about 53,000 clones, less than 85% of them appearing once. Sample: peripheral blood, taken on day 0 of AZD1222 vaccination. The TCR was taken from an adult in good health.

In nucleotides, the CDR3 is TGTGCCAGCAGTGAGAGCAATCAGCCCCAGCATTTT. This encodes CASSESNQPQHF. The chain recombines TRBV2 with TRBJ1-5; D not resolved. CDR1 SNHLY and CDR2 FYNNEI come from the germline V gene. This CDR3 spans 12 amino acids. The germline V and J ends were trimmed by 3 bases and 1 base, with 1 base remaining between them.